This T cell receptor beta chain is from a study of T cells in narcolepsy. Study-wide points: Autoreactive HCRT-specific and TRIB2-specific clonotypes were marked in same-patient CSF-versus-blood CD4+ comparisons.

Profiled with immunoSEQ multiplex PCR; TCRdb holds only in-frame clones, not every one. The sample yields around 25,000 clones, around 83% seen once. Germline CDR1 SGHAT, CDR2 FQDESV (reference sequence). V was clipped by 5 bases and J by 7 bases; unmatched bases: 7. The CDR3 runs 14 residues. A word on this clone: Its antigen is currently unknown.

The chain is built from TRBV11-1 and TRBJ2-1; TRBD1 aligns across 8 bases. The sequenced material came from CD45RA- memory CD4+ T cells from PBMCs. The TCR was taken from a human donor with narcolepsy. The CDR3, as DNA: TGTGCCAGCAGCCCGGACAGGGTTCGAAATGAGCAGTTCTTC. Amino acids: CASSPDRVRNEQFF. The whole variable domain, filled in from reference TRBV11-1 and TRBJ2-1, reads EAEVAQSPRYKITEKSQAVAFWCDPISGHATLYWYRQILGQGPELLVQFQDESVVDDSQLPKDRFSAERLKGVDSTLKIQPAELGDSAMYLCASSPDRVRNEQFFGPGTRLTVL.